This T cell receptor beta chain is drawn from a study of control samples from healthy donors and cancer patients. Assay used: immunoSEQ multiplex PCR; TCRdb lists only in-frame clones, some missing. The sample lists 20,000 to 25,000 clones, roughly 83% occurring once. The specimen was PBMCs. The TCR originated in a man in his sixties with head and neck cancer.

The CDR3, as DNA: TGTGCCAGTACCGCGGACAGGGGGAGTGAAGCTTTCTTT. Protein product: CASTADRGSEAFF. The V and J genes are TRBV19 and TRBJ1-1; 10 bases fit TRBD1. With V trimmed by 7 bases and J by 7 bases, 6 bases remained unmatched. The CDR3 is 13 residues long. CDR1 is LNHDA, CDR2 SQIVND, per germline (reference sequence). The full variable domain, rest sourced from reference TRBV19 and TRBJ1-1, is DGGITQSPKYLFRKEGQNVTLSCEQNLNHDAMYWYRQDPGQGLRLIYYSQIVNDFQKGDIAEGYSVSREKKESFPLTVTSAQKNPTAFYLCASTADRGSEAFFGQGTRLTVV.